This T cell receptor beta chain was found in a study of T cells in Graves' hyperthyroidism and ophthalmopathy. Whole-study findings and limits: In validation, the model predicted ophthalmopathy. These predictions came a median about 6.2 months before onset.

On this clonotype: Its antigen is not known.

The CDR3 loop spans 14 amino acids. From germline, CDR1 is SGHAT and CDR2 FQNNGV. Trimming took 1 base from V and 4 from J; bases not matched to a gene: 2. RNA transcripts yielded amplified TCR beta CDR3 regions. Using the HTBI primer set, a first-round RT-PCR was run on the TCR CDR3. TCRdb ran MiXCR on the multiplex PCR reads and lists one entry per CDR3 protein. The sample includes about 360,000 distinct CDR3 sequences, about 12% of them seen just once. Source material: blood. The rearrangement joins TRBV11-2 to TRBJ1-1; 8 nucleotides agree with TRBD1. The source of this sequence is a woman under 30 with Graves' hyperthyroidism. The DNA of the CDR3 is TGTGCCAGCAGCTTAGCAGGGGGCTCCACTGAAGCTTTCTTT. Translation: CASSLAGGSTEAFF.